A single sample is the source of the 17 T cell receptor beta chains below, sequenced in a study of cytomegalovirus exposure and HLA in healthy donors. With 60 Vbeta and 13 Jbeta primers, the PCR was carried out. The repertoire was sequenced with immunoSEQ multiplex PCR; TCRdb's copy has only in-frame clones and lacks some. The sample holds approximately 100,000 clones. Specimen: PBMCs. Every receptor here comes from a middle-aged man in good health and CMV-seropositive.

V and J are TRBV11-3 and TRBJ1-1, with D possibly matching TRBD1 (6 bases). Germline V lookup: CDR1 SGHNT, CDR2 YENEEA. The V end was cut by 5 bases, the J end by 2 bases, with 24 bases between. The CDR3 is 18 amino acids. CDR3: CASSTKGRWGQTNTEAFF. In DNA form, the CDR3 reads TGTGCCAGCAGCACAAAGGGAAGGTGGGGACAAACAAACACTGAAGCTTTCTTT.

The gene calls are TRBV5-6 and TRBJ1-1, with D unresolved. This CDR3 spans 14 amino acids. V gave up 5 bases and J gave up 4 bases, with 15 bases separating them. Germline V lookup: CDR1 SGHDT, CDR2 YYEEEE. Here the CDR3 reads CASSQTRMSTEAFF. The DNA for the CDR3 is TGTGCCAGCAGTCAGACCAGGATGAGCACTGAAGCTTTCTTT.

The chain combines TRBV7-3 with TRBJ1-1, with a tentative D call TRBD1 (5 bases). This CDR3 region has 13 residues. V gave up 5 bases and J gave up 1 base, with 8 bases separating them. The germline V gene has CDR1 SGHTA and CDR2 FQGTGA. CDR3 DNA sequence: TGTGCCAGCAGCGCGCAGGGGAACACTGAAGCTTTCTTT. It codes for CASSAQGNTEAFF.

The genes are TRBV11-1 and TRBJ2-7; possible D gene TRBD2, 5 bases. The germline V gene encodes CDR1 SGHAT and CDR2 FQDESV (reference sequence). Trimming cost V 10 bases and J 1 base, with 17 bases left between them. The CDR3 totals 14 residues. CDR3 region: CATKKGDYSYEQYF. The DNA for the CDR3 is TGTGCCACCAAAAAGGGAGATTATTCCTACGAGCAGTACTTC.

V usage is TRBV27 and J usage is TRBJ1-5; 11 nucleotides agree with TRBD1. This CDR3 contains 14 residues. Germline assignment: CDR1 MNHEY and CDR2 SMNVEV (reference sequence). With 5 bases clipped from V and 6 bases from J, the junction kept 3 bases outside the gene matches. As DNA, the CDR3 is TGTGCCAGCAGTGGACAGGGGGCTAGTCAGCCCCAGCATTTT. It is translated as CASSGQGASQPQHF.

V and J are TRBV19 and TRBJ2-7; 10 nucleotides align to TRBD1. The CDR3 length is 15 residues. Germline V gene sequence: CDR1 LNHDA, CDR2 SQIVND (reference sequence). After removal of 1 base from V and 7 bases from J, the junction contained 7 bases not matched to a gene. Written as DNA, the CDR3 is TGTGCCAGTAGTATAGCCGGGACAGGGGTCAGAGAGCAGTACTTC. Protein: CASSIAGTGVREQYF.

V is TRBV7-9 and J is TRBJ2-5; TRBD1 is a possible D gene (5 bases). This CDR3 comprises 15 residues. V shed 1 base and J shed 5 bases, with 14 bases lying between them. Germline-derived CDR1 and CDR2 are SEHNR and FQNEAQ (reference sequence). The CDR3 protein is CASSLEGRVGETQYF. For the CDR3, the DNA is TGTGCCAGCAGCTTAGAGGGCAGGGTTGGGGAGACCCAGTACTTC. The whole variable domain, remainder taken from reference TRBV7-9 and TRBJ2-5, is DTGVSQNPRHKITKRGQNVTFRCDPISEHNRLYWYRQTLGQGPEFLTYFQNEAQLEKSRLLSDRFSAERPKGSFSTLEIQRTEQGDSAMYLCASSLEGRVGETQYFGPGTRLLVL.

Here the CDR3 reads CASIYRSGRFDEQFF. CDR3 in DNA: TGTGCCAGCATTTATCGAAGCGGGAGGTTCGATGAGCAGTTCTTC. This rearrangement joins TRBV6-5 to TRBJ2-1, with 9 bases that match TRBD2. Germline trimming cut 7 bases from V and 8 bases from J; bases unmatched to any gene: 12. This CDR3 has 15 amino acids. Germline V gives CDR1 MNHEY, CDR2 SVGAGI.

On this clone: Other DNA sequences within the sample encode an identical CDR3. This chain uses TRBV9 with TRBJ2-5; TRBD1 might be the D (5 bases). V was pared by 2 bases and J by 4 bases, with 6 bases between. The CDR3 runs 12 residues. CDR1 and CDR2 (germline): SGDLS, YYNGEE. In DNA, the CDR3 is TGTGCCAGCAGCGTTGGGGCAGAGACCCAGTACTTC. Translating it yields CASSVGAETQYF.

In the case of this clone: A junction boundary mismatches the germline segment, possibly from a read error. CDR3 in DNA: TGTGCTAGCAGCTTGACTAGCGGGAGTGGGAATGAGCAGTTCTTC. Translating it yields CASSLTSGSGNEQFF. The rearrangement joins TRBV7-7 to TRBJ2-1; 12 bases fit TRBD2. The CDR3 contains 15 residues. The germline V gene has CDR1 SSHAT and CDR2 FNYEAQ (reference sequence).

The chain recombines TRBV6-6 with TRBJ2-5, with D possibly being TRBD2 (6 bases). With 0 bases removed from V and 0 bases from J, the gap between germline ends came to 8 bases. In germline, CDR1 is MNHNY, CDR2 SVGAGI (reference sequence). The CDR3 is made up of 15 amino acids. The CDR3 DNA sequence: TGTGCCAGCAGTTACTCGCGGGGCCACCAAGAGACCCAGTACTTC. Translated: CASSYSRGHQETQYF.

The chain couples TRBV9 to TRBJ2-1; TRBD2 aligns across 8 bases. Trimming cost V 0 bases and J 2 bases; bases outside gene matches: 10. The CDR3 has 18 amino acids. In germline, CDR1 is SGDLS, CDR2 YYNGEE. Here the CDR3 reads CASSVGIGGAGAYNEQFF. For the CDR3, the DNA is TGTGCCAGCAGCGTAGGAATTGGCGGAGCGGGGGCCTACAATGAGCAGTTCTTC.

V gene TRBV6-1 combines with J gene TRBJ2-7, with TRBD1 matching over 9 bases. Trimming removed 5 bases from V and 0 bases from J; junction bases left unmatched: 2. This CDR3 spans 14 amino acids. Germline-derived CDR1 and CDR2 are MNHNS and SASEGT. CDR3 loop: CASSRTGDSYEQYF. The CDR3 bases are TGTGCCAGCAGTCGGACAGGGGACTCCTACGAGCAGTACTTC.

The CDR3 sequence is CASSLDIPTGGITEAFF. CDR3 bases: TGTGCCAGCAGCTTAGACATACCCACAGGGGGCATCACTGAAGCTTTCTTT. V usage is TRBV5-6 and J usage is TRBJ1-1; 9 bases match TRBD1. Germline CDR1 SGHDT, CDR2 YYEEEE. The CDR3 sequence is 17 residues long. V dropped 2 bases and J dropped 4; count of bases not matched to a gene: 12.

The chain combines TRBV7-2 with TRBJ2-7, with D maybe TRBD2 (6 bases). CDR3 length equals 13 residues. Trimming removed 0 bases at V and 3 bases at J, with 6 bases between. In germline, CDR1 is SGHTA, CDR2 FQGNSA. The CDR3 sequence is CASSLAGSYEQYF. DNA for the CDR3: TGTGCCAGCAGCTTAGCCGGGAGCTACGAGCAGTACTTC.

This chain links TRBV11-2 with TRBJ1-2; maybe TRBD1 (5 bases). CDR1 and CDR2 from the germline V gene are SGHAT and FQNNGV. The CDR3 runs to 16 residues. Trimming removed 0 bases at V and 7 bases at J, with 18 bases between. In nucleotides, the CDR3 is TGTGCCAGCAGCTTAGATCGATACGGGGGAGCGTCTGGCTACACCTTC. Translating it yields CASSLDRYGGASGYTF.

The rearrangement links TRBV30 to TRBJ1-1; unclear D gene. Germline V gene sequence: CDR1 GTSNPN, CDR2 SVGIG (reference sequence). The CDR3 is made up of 14 amino acids. Trimming cost V 4 bases and J 2 bases, with 14 bases left between them. This CDR3 reads CAWIDLGPNTEAFF. DNA of the CDR3: TGTGCCTGGATCGACCTGGGCCCAAACACTGAAGCTTTCTTT.